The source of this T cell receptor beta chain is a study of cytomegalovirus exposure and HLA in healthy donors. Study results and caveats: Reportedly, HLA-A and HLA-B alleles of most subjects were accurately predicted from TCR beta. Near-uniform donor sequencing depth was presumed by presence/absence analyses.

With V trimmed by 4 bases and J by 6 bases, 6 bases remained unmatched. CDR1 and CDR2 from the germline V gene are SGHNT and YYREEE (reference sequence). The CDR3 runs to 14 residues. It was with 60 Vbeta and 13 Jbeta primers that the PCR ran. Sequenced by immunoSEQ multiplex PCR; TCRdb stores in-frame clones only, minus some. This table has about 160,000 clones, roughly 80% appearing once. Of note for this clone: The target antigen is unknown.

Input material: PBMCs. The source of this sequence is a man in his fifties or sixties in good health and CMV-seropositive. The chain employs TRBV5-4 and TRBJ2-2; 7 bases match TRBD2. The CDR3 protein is CASSPWTSPGELFF. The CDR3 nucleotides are TGTGCCAGCAGCCCTTGGACTAGTCCCGGGGAGCTGTTTTTT.